The entry below describes one TCR beta chain. The antigen remains undetermined. Between the trimmed V and J ends, which lost 4 bases and 1 base, there was a span of 16 bases. CDR1 and CDR2 from the germline V gene are LNHDA and SQIVND (reference sequence). This CDR3 contains 16 residues. The source of the sample is a study of a mutant IDH1 vaccine in newly diagnosed glioma. Whole-study context: Eight vaccine injections were given to patients in weeks 1, 3, 5, 7, 11, 15, 19 and 23. Initiation of the vaccine course occurred 4-6 weeks after radiotherapy alone, or alongside temozolomide cycles. Patients under treatment included about 62% males and approximately 40% females and had a mean age of approximately 44 years.

Only in-frame clones appear in the TCRdb table, and some are missing; sequencing was by immunoSEQ multiplex PCR. The table has some 60,000 clones, roughly four fifths seen once; the top ten hold 3.5% to 4.5%. The time point here: week 11, during vaccination. In the vaccine, a single dose held 300 ug of the mutant IDH1 20-mer peptide, along with topical imiquimod. Patients carried new grade 3 or 4 IDH1-mutant astrocytomas lacking nuclear ATRX. The source of this sequence is a man aged 25 to 45 with glioma. This specimen consisted of PBMCs, obtained from a glioma patient whose treatment included an IDH1 peptide vaccine. V gene TRBV19 combines with J gene TRBJ1-1; D is uncertain. In nucleotides, the CDR3 is TGTGCCAGTAGTAAAAGCGGCACCAGGCCGAACACTGAAGCTTTCTTT. It specifies CASSKSGTRPNTEAFF.